Below are 29 T cell receptor beta chains sequenced from a single sample in a study of T-cell memory formation after mild COVID-19. Each CDR3 protein is one row after TCRdb ran MiXCR on the 5' RACE reads. The sample lists approximately 490,000 distinct CDR3 sequences, about 20% occurring once. Sequences were obtained from PBMCs or a T cell subset sorted from them (not recorded which). The receptors shown here come from an adult woman who had mild COVID-19 (a few samples of this study predate the infection). Cell type and time point are not known.

The V and J genes are TRBV12-1 and TRBJ2-1; the table names TRBD2, a call not compared with the DNA. TRBV12-1 is described as a pseudogene. The length of the CDR3 is 14 residues. CDR3 in DNA: TGTGCCAGCAGCTCCTCTAGCGATTACAATGAGCAGTTCTTC. It encodes CASSSSSDYNEQFF.

This clonotype was counted between two and nine times. The rearrangement uses TRBV6-5 and TRBJ2-1, with 10 positions matching TRBD2. After removal of 0 bases from V and 5 bases from J, the junction contained 7 bases not matched to a gene. Germline V gene data show CDR1 as MNHEY and CDR2 as SVGAGI. This CDR3 has 17 amino acids. The CDR3 DNA is TGTGCCAGCAGTTACTCGAAAACTAGCGGGGTGAACAATGAGCAGTTCTTC. It codes for CASSYSKTSGVNNEQFF.

This clonotype was found once. The gene calls are TRBV18 and TRBJ1-5; TRBD1 agrees at 10 bases. V shed 4 bases, J shed 9 bases, and the junction held 9 bases outside the gene matches. This CDR3 spans 15 amino acids. The germline CDR1 and CDR2 sequences are KGHSH and LQKENI. The CDR3 DNA reads TGTGCCAGCTCACAGGGACAGGGGTCCGTACCGCCCCAGCATTTT. Translation gives CASSQGQGSVPPQHF.

Here the CDR3 DNA reads TGTGCCATCAGTGAGTCGAGTGCTCACTATGGCTACACCTTC. Amino acid sequence: CAISESSAHYGYTF. This chain connects TRBV10-3 to TRBJ1-2; D gene uncertain. The CDR3 extends over 14 amino acids. Germline values: CDR1 ENHRY, CDR2 SYGVKD. V was pared by 0 bases and J by 3 bases, with 8 bases between.

The V gene is TRBV4-1, the J gene TRBJ1-4; perhaps TRBD1 as D (6 bases). Trimming removed 4 bases from V and 4 bases from J, with 10 bases in between. This CDR3 comprises 14 residues. CDR1 is MGHRA and CDR2 is YSYEKL in the germline V gene. The CDR3 sequence is CASSLRQDNEKLFF. The CDR3, as DNA: TGCGCCAGCAGCCTCCGACAGGATAATGAAAAACTGTTTTTT.

This clonotype has a handful of counts. The rearrangement joins TRBV5-1 to TRBJ2-7; D possibly matches TRBD1 or TRBD2 (5 bases each). The CDR3 runs to 14 residues. Trimming removed 2 bases at V and 5 bases at J, with 14 bases between. CDR1 is SGHRS and CDR2 is YFSETQ in the germline V gene. The CDR3 DNA reads TGCGCCAGCAGCTTCGATGCAGGGAGAAACGAGCAGTACTTC. This translates into CASSFDAGRNEQYF.

The V call is TRBV15, the J call TRBJ1-2; D unclear. Between the trimmed V and J ends, which lost 0 bases and 4 bases, there was a span of 9 bases. Germline V gene data show CDR1 as LNHNV and CDR2 as YYDKDF (reference sequence). This CDR3 region has 14 residues. CDR3 amino acids: CATSRDRLLYGYTF. CDR3 DNA: TGTGCCACCAGCAGAGATCGACTGCTCTATGGCTACACCTTC.

This clonotype was seen ten or more times. This sequence joins TRBV5-6 and TRBJ1-4, with D possibly TRBD1 on 5 matching bases. Germline CDR1 is SGHDT and CDR2 is YYEEEE. V lost 0 bases and J lost 6, with 12 bases in between. The CDR3 contains 15 residues. CDR3: CASSLAGRADEKLFF. The CDR3 DNA reads TGTGCCAGCAGCTTGGCCGGCAGGGCGGATGAAAAACTGTTTTTT.

This chain uses TRBV6-1 with TRBJ2-1; D unresolved. Germline V gene sequence: CDR1 MNHNS, CDR2 SASEGT. Trimming stripped 1 base from V and 8 bases from J, with 12 bases between. This CDR3 is 14 amino acids long. CDR3 DNA sequence: TGTGCCAGCAGTGAAGGCCAGGTTGGCGATGAGCAGTTCTTC. This sequence encodes CASSEGQVGDEQFF.

This clonotype was seen a few times. V and J are TRBV20-1 and TRBJ1-5; 7 bases are a match to TRBD1. V shed 6 bases, J shed 8 bases, and the junction held 16 bases outside the gene matches. This CDR3 spans 15 amino acids. Germline V CDR1 and CDR2: DFQATT, SNEGSKA (reference sequence). For the CDR3, the DNA is TGCAGTGCCACTAAGACAGGGTACCCGGAGGAGCCCCAGCATTTT. This gives the protein CSATKTGYPEEPQHF.

Only a few counts were recorded for this clonotype. The chain couples TRBV6-2 or TRBV6-3 to TRBJ1-2, with 7 bases lining up with TRBD1. Germline CDR1 MNHEY, CDR2 SVGEGT. V lost 7 bases to trimming and J lost 5 bases; unmatched junction nucleotides: 16. CDR3 length equals 16 residues. CDR3 nucleotide sequence: TGTGCCAGCACCGACGCCCACAGGGGACCTCTTTATGGCTACACCTTC. It yields the protein CASTDAHRGPLYGYTF.

This clonotype appeared many times. V and J are TRBV27 and TRBJ2-3; D is undetermined. Germline V gene lookup returns CDR1 MNHEY and CDR2 SMNVEV (reference sequence). V dropped 3 bases and J dropped 4 bases, with 5 bases sitting between them. The CDR3 runs 12 residues. The CDR3 DNA sequence: TGTGCCAGCAGTTTTCGTCCAGATACGCAGTATTTT. It encodes CASSFRPDTQYF.

On this clonotype: No DNA is shown, since the ends of the CDR3 on it are uncertain; the CDR3 is the one TCRdb lists. The V call is TRBV12-3 or TRBV12-4, the J call TRBJ1-2; TRBD1 was called by the table and not checked on the DNA. The CDR3 is made up of 12 amino acids, end residues included. CDR3 region: CASSLVGTGSTF.

This clonotype came up a few times. The V call is TRBV7-3, the J call TRBJ2-2; a possible D gene is TRBD2 (5 bases). V was pared by 1 base and J by 6 bases, with 9 bases between. Germline V gene sequence: CDR1 SGHTA, CDR2 FQGTGA. The CDR3 runs 14 residues. The CDR3, as DNA: TGTGCCAGCAGCTTAAGTGTCGGGGCCGGGGAGCTGTTTTTT. Residues: CASSLSVGAGELFF.

This chain links TRBV7-9 with TRBJ2-3; perhaps TRBD2 as D (6 bases). The CDR3 spans 18 residues. Trimming removed 1 base at V and 3 bases at J, with 20 bases between. Germline-derived CDR1 and CDR2 are SEHNR and FQNEAQ (reference sequence). The CDR3: CASSLERLGGLRTDTQYF. CDR3 DNA: TGTGCCAGCAGCTTAGAGAGGCTTGGAGGGCTAAGAACAGATACGCAGTATTTT.

The V call is TRBV4-3, the J call TRBJ2-1, with D perhaps matching TRBD1 (6 bases). The CDR3 spans 15 residues. The V end lost 3 bases, the J end lost 8 bases, and 17 bases lay between the germline ends. Per germline, CDR1 LGHNA and CDR2 YSLEER. The chain's CDR3 is CASSHLTGKGDEQFF. In DNA, the CDR3 is TGCGCCAGCAGCCATCTAACAGGGAAGGGCGATGAGCAGTTCTTC.

This clonotype was seen at least ten times. This rearrangement joins TRBV5-1 to TRBJ2-2; D remains ambiguous. This CDR3 is 14 amino acids long. V gave up 5 bases and J gave up 2 bases, with 10 bases separating them. Germline V lookup: CDR1 SGHRS, CDR2 YFSETQ. The CDR3 nucleotides are TGCGCCAGCAGGCAGGACCTAAACACCGGGGAGCTGTTTTTT. Encoded protein: CASRQDLNTGELFF.

In its sample, this clonotype was seen a few times. The chain is built from TRBV11-2 and TRBJ2-3, with 11 bases that match TRBD2. The CDR3 has 16 residues. CDR1 is SGHAT and CDR2 is FQNNGV in the germline V gene. Trimming at V came to 2 bases and at J to 1 base, leaving 2 bases not matched to a gene. The CDR3 bases are TGTGCCAGCAGCTTACAACTAGCGGGGGGCACAGATACGCAGTATTTT. It codes for CASSLQLAGGTDTQYF.

This clonotype showed up just a few times. This chain uses TRBV4-3 with TRBJ2-3; weak D call: TRBD2 (6 bases). The CDR3 is 17 residues long. CDR1 and CDR2 (germline): LGHNA, YSLEER. The V end lost 0 bases, the J end lost 5 bases, and 18 bases lay between the germline ends. The CDR3 is CASSQDRGGVAGDTQYF. The CDR3 nucleotides are TGCGCCAGCAGCCAAGATCGAGGCGGGGTTGCGGGAGATACGCAGTATTTT.

J is TRBJ2-1 and V is TRBV14; D is uncertain. The CDR3 is 13 residues long. Looked up from germline, CDR1 is SGHDN and CDR2 is FVKESK. Trimming removed 0 bases at V and 12 bases at J, with 12 bases between. CDR3 coding DNA: TGTGCCAGCAGCCAAGAGAAGAGTAGTTGGCAGTTCTTC. As protein: CASSQEKSSWQFF. The full variable domain, in which reference TRBV14 and TRBJ2-1 provide the parts outside the CDR3, is EAGVTQFPSHSVIEKGQTVTLRCDPISGHDNLYWYRRVMGKEIKFLLHFVKESKQDESGMPNNRFLAERTGGTYSTLKVQPAELEDSGVYFCASSQEKSSWQFFGPGTRLTVL.

The chain links TRBV19 to TRBJ2-5, with 11 positions matching TRBD1. CDR1 and CDR2 from the germline V gene are LNHDA and SQIVND (reference sequence). The CDR3 runs 13 residues. CDR3 sequence reads: CGAGTGGQETQYF. In nucleotides, the CDR3 is TGTGGAGCCGGGACAGGGGGCCAAGAGACCCAGTACTTC.

This clonotype has a handful of counts. The chain couples TRBV18 to TRBJ2-7, with a tentative D call TRBD2 (5 bases). Between the trimmed V and J ends, which lost 6 bases and 3 bases, there was a span of 21 bases. The CDR3 sequence is 16 residues long. Germline-derived CDR1 and CDR2 are KGHSH and LQKENI. DNA for the CDR3: TGTGCCAGCTCCCGAACAGCCGGGAACACTGTCTACGAGCAGTACTTC. Translated: CASSRTAGNTVYEQYF.

The chain has TRBV29-1 and TRBJ2-1; 12 bases agree with TRBD2. This CDR3 is 16 amino acids long. V gave up 7 bases and J gave up 0 bases; unmatched junction bases: 7. Germline CDR1 and CDR2: SQVTM and ANQGSEA. The CDR3 reads CSAVPGLAGSYNEQFF. For the CDR3, the DNA is TGCAGCGCTGTCCCGGGACTAGCGGGCTCCTACAATGAGCAGTTCTTC.

The chain recombines TRBV11-2 with TRBJ1-1, with TRBD1 as a possible D gene (5 bases). Per germline, CDR1 SGHAT and CDR2 FQNNGV. V lost 2 bases and J lost 5, with 18 bases in between. This CDR3 is built from 16 residues. The CDR3 DNA follows: TGTGCCAGCAGCTTAATCCCAGGGAGCGCGTATACTGAAGCTTTCTTT. Amino acid sequence: CASSLIPGSAYTEAFF. The whole variable domain, filled in from reference TRBV11-2 and TRBJ1-1, reads EAGVAQSPRYKIIEKRQSVAFWCNPISGHATLYWYQQILGQGPKLLIQFQNNGVVDDSQLPKDRFSAERLKGVDSTLKIQPAKLEDSAVYLCASSLIPGSAYTEAFFGQGTRLTVV.

The rearrangement uses TRBV24-1 and TRBJ2-1; no clear D. The CDR3 is 13 amino acids. Between the trimmed V and J ends, which lost 1 base and 4 bases, there was a span of 4 bases. Germline values: CDR1 KGHDR, CDR2 SFDVKD. The CDR3 bases are TGTGCCACCAGTGATTTCCTGTACAATGAGCAGTTCTTC. Translating it yields CATSDFLYNEQFF.

This clonotype was seen only a few times. The chain links TRBV12-3 or TRBV12-4 to TRBJ1-6, with 11 bases identical to TRBD1. The CDR3 is made up of 15 amino acids. V was pared by 6 bases and J by 9 bases, with 7 bases of the junction left unmatched. The chain's CDR3 is CASRPGDRGFSPLHF. The CDR3 DNA is TGTGCCAGCAGACCAGGGGACAGGGGGTTTTCACCCCTCCACTTT.

The chain employs TRBV14 and TRBJ2-6; 10 bases align to TRBD1. The V gene end was trimmed by 4 bases and the J gene end by 2 bases; junction bases not matched to a gene: 5. This CDR3 has 17 amino acids. The germline gives CDR1 SGHDN, CDR2 FVKESK. CDR3 coding DNA: TGTGCCAGCAGCCGACTGACAGGGGGCGCTGGGGCCAACGTCCTGACTTTC. Translation gives CASSRLTGGAGANVLTF.

This clonotype turned up a few times. The CDR3 is CSAIRAGSNQPQHF. CDR3 coding DNA: TGCAGTGCTATCAGGGCCGGTAGCAATCAGCCCCAGCATTTT. V and J are TRBV20-1 and TRBJ1-5, with D tentatively TRBD1 (5 bases). Germline lookup yields CDR1 DFQATT and CDR2 SNEGSKA (reference sequence). The CDR3 contains 14 residues. Trimming removed 4 bases from V and 0 bases from J, with 10 bases in between.

This clonotype appeared many times. V is TRBV7-2 and J is TRBJ1-1; tentative D call: TRBD1 (5 bases). Looked up from germline, CDR1 is SGHTA and CDR2 is FQGNSA. There are 14 residues in the CDR3. Trimming cost V 2 bases and J 3 bases, with 10 bases left between them. CDR3: CASSLQGLYTEAFF. The CDR3 coding sequence is TGTGCCAGCAGCTTACAGGGTCTATACACTGAAGCTTTCTTT. The full variable domain, completed using reference TRBV7-2 and TRBJ1-1, is GAGVSQSPSNKVTEKGKDVELRCDPISGHTALYWYRQSLGQGLEFLIYFQGNSAPDKSGLPSDRFSAERTGGSVSTLTIQRTQQEDSAVYLCASSLQGLYTEAFFGQGTRLTVV.